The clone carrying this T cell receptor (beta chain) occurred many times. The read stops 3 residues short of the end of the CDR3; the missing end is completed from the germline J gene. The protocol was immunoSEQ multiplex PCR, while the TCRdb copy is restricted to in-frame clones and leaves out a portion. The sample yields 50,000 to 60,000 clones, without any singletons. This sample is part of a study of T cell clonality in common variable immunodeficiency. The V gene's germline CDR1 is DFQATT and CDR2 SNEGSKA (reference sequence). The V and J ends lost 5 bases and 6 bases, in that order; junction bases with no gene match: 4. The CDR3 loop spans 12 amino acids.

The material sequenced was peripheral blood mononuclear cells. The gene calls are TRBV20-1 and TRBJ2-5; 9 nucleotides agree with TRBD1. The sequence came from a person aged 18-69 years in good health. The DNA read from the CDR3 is TGCAGTGCTGAGGGACAGGGACAGACC. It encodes CSAEGQGQT. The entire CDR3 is CSAEGQGQTQYF.